This T cell receptor beta chain came from a study of CXCR3 chemokines and chemotherapy response in bladder cancer. TCRdb independently ran MiXCR on the PCR reads; one entry per CDR3 protein. The sample lists 1,500 to 2,000 distinct CDR3 sequences; 21% were seen once. In this sample, this clonotype turned up a few times. A single base is all that separates this from a far larger clone, so a read error is likely. The receptor's source is a human donor with bladder cancer that did not respond to neoadjuvant chemotherapy. The biological material was taken from a patient whose treatment included neoadjuvant chemotherapy.

The CDR3 coding sequence is TGTGCCAGTAGTATAAGCAGCTCGTCTGGCTACGAGCAGTTCTTC. Translating it yields CASSISSSSGYEQFF. This chain uses TRBV19 with TRBJ2-1, with D hard to call. Per the germline V gene, CDR1 is LNHDA and CDR2 is SQIVND (reference sequence). The CDR3 is 15 residues long. Trimming took off 2 bases at V and 10 bases at J, with 18 bases between the two ends.